Listed here are 15 T cell receptor beta chains from one sample, sequenced in a study of Graves' ophthalmopathy and Graves' hyperthyroidism. Amplification of the TCR beta CDR3 regions used RNA transcripts (as template). Second-round multiplex PCR came after first-round RT-PCR with HTBI primers. TCRdb redid the calling of the multiplex PCR reads with MiXCR, one entry per CDR3 protein. The sample contains approximately 500,000 distinct CDR3 sequences, around 15% of which appear only once. The sample consisted of blood. These receptor sequences come from a woman in her 30s with Graves' ophthalmopathy.

This clonotype was detected ten times or more. The V call is TRBV19, the J call TRBJ1-2; possibly TRBD1 for D (6 bases). The CDR3 extends over 14 amino acids. The germline gives CDR1 LNHDA, CDR2 SQIVND (reference sequence). Trimming pared 5 bases from V and 5 bases from J, leaving 15 bases between. The CDR3 sequence is CASSVYRAEYGYTF. DNA of the CDR3: TGTGCCAGTAGTGTGTACAGGGCGGAGTATGGCTACACCTTC.

This clonotype was seen ten or more times. CDR3 loop: CATSRDQGSEQYF. The CDR3 DNA reads as TGTGCCACCAGCAGAGATCAGGGATCGGAGCAGTACTTC. The V and J genes are TRBV15 and TRBJ2-7; tentatively, D is TRBD1 (5 bases). Germline V CDR1 and CDR2: LNHNV, YYDKDF (reference sequence). The CDR3 sequence is 13 residues long. The ends were cut back, 0 bases at V and 7 bases at J, with 10 bases in the middle. Supplemented by reference TRBV15 and TRBJ2-7, the full variable domain reads DAMVIQNPRYQVTQFGKPVTLSCSQTLNHNVMYWYQQKSSQAPKLLFHYYDKDFNNEADTPDNFQSRRPNTSFCFLDIRSPGLGDTAMYLCATSRDQGSEQYFGPGTRLTVT.

Concerning this clonotype itself: At one end the junction does not follow the germline gene, possibly because of a read error. This chain uses TRBV6-5 with TRBJ2-7; D tentatively fits TRBD1 or TRBD2 (5 bases each). This CDR3 contains 12 residues. Germline-derived CDR1 and CDR2 are MNHEY and SVGAGI. CDR3 region: CASRYRTGPQYF. The DNA for the CDR3 is TGTGCGAGCAGATACCGGACGGGACCTCAGTACTTC.

There are many counts of this clonotype. The V and J genes are TRBV7-9 and TRBJ2-2; D remains ambiguous. Germline CDR1 SEHNR, CDR2 FQNEAQ (reference sequence). Trimming stripped 1 base from V and 4 bases from J, with 10 bases between. This CDR3 is built from 15 residues. Here the CDR3 reads CASSLVGGRTGELFF. CDR3 coding DNA: TGTGCCAGCAGCTTAGTAGGCGGTCGCACCGGGGAGCTGTTTTTT.

Ten or more counts support this clonotype. V is TRBV30 and J is TRBJ2-5; 10 bases map to TRBD2. The germline CDR1 and CDR2 sequences are GTSNPN and SVGIG (reference sequence). J was trimmed by 5 bases and V by 4 bases; bases with no gene match: 4. The CDR3 has 13 residues. The CDR3 sequence: CAWKTSGVETQYF. Written as DNA, the CDR3 is TGTGCCTGGAAAACTAGCGGGGTTGAGACCCAGTACTTC. The entire variable domain, with the rest obtained from reference TRBV30 and TRBJ2-5, is as follows: SQTIHQWPATLVQPVGSPLSLECTVEGTSNPNLYWYRQAAGRGLQLLFYSVGIGQISSEVPQNLSASRPQDRQFILSSKKLLLSDSGFYLCAWKTSGVETQYFGPGTRLLVL.

Only a few counts were recorded for this clonotype. This rearrangement joins TRBV28 to TRBJ1-1; tentative D call: TRBD1 (5 bases). Germline V CDR1 and CDR2: MDHEN, SYDVKM. The CDR3 is made up of 14 amino acids. Trimming took 2 bases from V and 11 from J, leaving 18 bases between them. This chain's CDR3 is CASSLGGAGARAFF. CDR3 DNA sequence: TGTGCCAGCAGTTTAGGAGGGGCCGGGGCAAGGGCTTTCTTT.

This clonotype has ten or more counts. The gene calls are TRBV5-1 and TRBJ1-1; unclear D gene. Germline-derived CDR1 and CDR2 are SGHRS and YFSETQ. The CDR3 length is 13 residues. Trimming removed 6 bases at V and 1 base at J, with 10 bases between. The CDR3 DNA follows: TGCGCCAGCACCCCTGACGAGAACACTGAAGCTTTCTTT. It yields the protein CASTPDENTEAFF.

This clonotype has ten or more counts. This chain links TRBV29-1 with TRBJ1-5; no firm D call. The CDR3 sequence is 14 residues long. Germline assignment: CDR1 SQVTM and CDR2 ANQGSEA. The germline V and J ends were trimmed by 4 bases and 5 bases, with 15 bases remaining between them. This CDR3 reads CSVGLGRNDQPQHF. CDR3 in DNA: TGCAGCGTTGGATTAGGCAGAAATGATCAGCCCCAGCATTTT.

The gene calls are TRBV28 and TRBJ2-7; D is ambiguous. The J call may be in error: the DNA end matches TRBJ2-4 better. This CDR3 has 12 amino acids. Looked up from germline, CDR1 is MDHEN and CDR2 is SYDVKM. The CDR3 protein is CASSRPANIQYF. The CDR3 bases are TGTGCCAGCAGTCGGCCGGCCAACATTCAGTACTTC.

This clonotype showed up just a few times. This chain uses TRBV12-3 or TRBV12-4 with TRBJ1-2; 7 nucleotides line up with TRBD1. The V gene end was trimmed by 3 bases and the J gene end by 8 bases; junction bases not matched to a gene: 12. The CDR3 loop spans 15 amino acids. CDR3 nucleotides: TGTGCCAGCAGTTTGAACATAGAGGGGGCGTTAGGCTACACCTTC. This sequence encodes CASSLNIEGALGYTF.

This clonotype was seen at least ten times. This chain uses TRBV11-3 with TRBJ2-5; TRBD1 is a possible D gene (5 bases). CDR3 size: 16 residues. Trimming took off 2 bases at V and 0 bases at J, with 13 bases between the two ends. Germline CDR1 reads SGHNT; CDR2 reads YENEEA. The CDR3 coding sequence is TGTGCCAGCAGCTTACAGGTTGGGGCCTACCAAGAGACCCAGTACTTC. The encoded protein is CASSLQVGAYQETQYF.

The rearrangement joins TRBV12-3 or TRBV12-4 to TRBJ2-7, with 10 bases lining up with TRBD2. This CDR3 spans 13 amino acids. The junction had 4 bases not matched to a gene; V was cut back by 6 bases and J by 5 bases. CDR3 region: CASRGTSDHEQYF. The CDR3 bases are TGTGCCAGCAGGGGGACTAGCGATCACGAGCAGTACTTC.

This clonotype occurred many times. The CDR3 region is CATSESGRGNQPQHF. The CDR3 nucleotides read TGTGCCACCAGTGAATCCGGACGGGGAAATCAGCCCCAGCATTTT. The V gene is TRBV24-1, the J gene TRBJ1-5; D remains ambiguous. Trimming took off 4 bases at V and 4 bases at J, with 13 bases between the two ends. The germline V gene encodes CDR1 KGHDR and CDR2 SFDVKD. The CDR3 has 15 amino acids.

The genes are TRBV9 and TRBJ1-1; 7 bases match TRBD1. There are 16 residues in the CDR3. Germline-derived CDR1 and CDR2 are SGDLS and YYNGEE. V was pared by 2 bases and J by 1 base, with 8 bases of the junction left unmatched. Written as DNA, the CDR3 is TGTGCCAGCAGCGTCAGAGGGGGCATGGGGAACACTGAAGCTTTCTTT. As protein: CASSVRGGMGNTEAFF.

At least ten counts were recorded for this clonotype. This chain uses TRBV7-9 with TRBJ1-2, with 7 bases identical to TRBD1. This CDR3 comprises 15 residues. The germline gives CDR1 SEHNR, CDR2 FQNEAQ (reference sequence). V was pared by 5 bases and J by 3 bases, with 9 bases of the junction left unmatched. In DNA form, the CDR3 reads TGTGCCAGCAGCACTGACAGGGAAATTGACTATGGCTACACCTTC. This gives the protein CASSTDREIDYGYTF.